Following are 8 T cell receptor beta chains from one sample sequenced in a study of CD8+ T cells in alopecia areata. Treatment indicated: oral pan-JAK inhibitor, 5-10 mg twice daily. After isolation, RNA underwent reverse transcription to generate cDNA as the sequencing template. The data were produced by immunoSEQ multiplex PCR, yet TCRdb's version contains in-frame clones alone and is incomplete. This table holds a few hundred thousand clones, approximately 65% found once. Sequenced material: CD4+ T cells sorted from blood, taken between weeks 43 and 45, from a patient treated with tofacitinib. The receptors originated from a human donor with alopecia areata.

The gene calls are TRBV2 and TRBJ2-7; the match to TRBD1 covers 7 bases. Germline CDR1 is SNHLY and CDR2 is FYNNEI. Trimming took 6 bases from V and 1 from J; bases not matched to a gene: 3. The CDR3 has 13 residues. CDR3 protein: CASRGDRSYEQYF. The DNA for the CDR3 is TGTGCCAGCAGGGGGGACAGATCCTACGAGCAGTACTTC.

This chain uses TRBV4-1 with TRBJ2-7; 7 bases are a match to TRBD1. Germline CDR1 MGHRA, CDR2 YSYEKL. Trimming cost V 0 bases and J 4 bases; bases outside gene matches: 6. The CDR3 loop spans 15 amino acids. DNA of the CDR3: TGCGCCAGCAGCCAAGAAATGGGACAGATATACGAGCAGTACTTC. This gives the protein CASSQEMGQIYEQYF.

The chain combines TRBV30 with TRBJ1-2; D call uncertain. The CDR3 has 12 residues. From germline, CDR1 is GTSNPN and CDR2 SVGIG (reference sequence). V dropped 2 bases and J dropped 6 bases, with 10 bases sitting between them. The CDR3 spells CAWSKVRDGYTF. CDR3 DNA: TGTGCCTGGAGTAAAGTTCGTGATGGCTACACCTTC.

This chain joins TRBV29-1 and TRBJ1-1; D gene uncertain. The germline V and J ends were trimmed by 4 bases and 1 base, with 7 bases remaining between them. From germline, CDR1 is SQVTM and CDR2 ANQGSEA. CDR3 length: 12 amino acids. CDR3 loop: CSVGTQNTEAFF. The CDR3 region has the DNA TGCAGCGTTGGAACACAGAACACTGAAGCTTTCTTT.

The chain couples TRBV29-1 to TRBJ1-1, with D perhaps matching TRBD1 (5 bases). Germline-derived CDR1 and CDR2 are SQVTM and ANQGSEA. V dropped 3 bases and J dropped 8 bases, with 16 bases sitting between them. This CDR3 is built from 13 residues. CDR3 DNA sequence: TGCAGCGTTGACCCCGTCTCGACAGAAGAAGCTTTCTTT. Protein product: CSVDPVSTEEAFF.

The chain is built from TRBV29-1 and TRBJ1-1; unclear D gene. Germline assignment: CDR1 SQVTM and CDR2 ANQGSEA. The CDR3 runs to 12 residues. The V and J ends lost 6 bases and 3 bases respectively, with 11 bases between them. CDR3 nucleotides: TGCAGCGTCCGCTTGGTGGACACTGAAGCTTTCTTT. Protein sequence: CSVRLVDTEAFF.

The chain employs TRBV25-1 and TRBJ1-1; D is ambiguous. The V gene lost 2 bases and the J gene lost 6 bases, with 13 bases spanning the gap. From germline, CDR1 is MGHDK and CDR2 SYGVNS. The CDR3 is 14 residues long. CDR3 amino acids: CASSEIGSSPEAFF. The CDR3 DNA reads as TGTGCCAGCAGTGAAATCGGATCGTCCCCTGAAGCTTTCTTT.

The chain recombines TRBV4-3 with TRBJ1-6; 12 positions agree with TRBD1. The length of the CDR3 is 17 residues. Germline V lookup: CDR1 LGHNA, CDR2 YSLEER. Losses at the gene ends were 0 bases for V and 9 bases for J; bases not matched to a gene: 6. This CDR3 is CASSQDPGTGGGSPLHF. As DNA, the CDR3 is TGCGCCAGCAGCCAAGATCCCGGGACAGGGGGCGGTTCACCCCTCCACTTT.